This passage covers 10 T cell receptor beta chains from one sample sequenced in a study of response to subunit inactivated influenza vaccine. Each CDR3 protein gets one entry after TCRdb re-called the RT-PCR reads with MiXCR. The table includes about 240,000 distinct CDR3 sequences, 12% detected once. Sequenced here: non-naive T cells sorted from PBMCs, sampled 14 to 15 days before vaccination. These receptors all stem from a man aged 50 to 59 who received an inactivated influenza vaccine.

This clonotype was found a few times. V gene TRBV3-1 combines with J gene TRBJ1-1; 7 bases are shared with TRBD1. Trimming removed 2 bases from V and 1 base from J; junction bases left unmatched: 10. Germline CDR1 LGHDT, CDR2 YNNKEL (reference sequence). This CDR3 spans 17 amino acids. Written as DNA, the CDR3 is TGTGCCAGCAGCCAATTCCCCACGACAGGGCAGAACACTGAAGCTTTCTTT. This gives the protein CASSQFPTTGQNTEAFF.

This chain connects TRBV24-1 to TRBJ2-2; D unclear. The germline CDR1 and CDR2 sequences are KGHDR and SFDVKD. The germline V and J ends were trimmed by 3 bases and 5 bases, with 9 bases remaining between them. The CDR3 spans 14 residues. This CDR3 is CATSDINPTGELFF. For the CDR3, the DNA is TGTGCCACCAGTGATATAAACCCTACCGGGGAGCTGTTTTTT.

This clonotype appeared a single time. The chain is built from TRBV19 and TRBJ2-1, with 8 bases fitting TRBD2. CDR1 is LNHDA, CDR2 SQIVND, per germline (reference sequence). CDR3 length: 16 amino acids. The ends lost 7 bases at V and 6 bases at J; junction bases unmatched: 14. The CDR3 loop reads CASTGGGSYYLNEQFF. In DNA form, the CDR3 reads TGTGCCAGTACGGGCGGGGGGAGCTACTATCTCAATGAGCAGTTCTTC.

The CDR3 DNA reads as TGTGCCAGCAGCTTACTTCCGGGAGCGGATACGCAGTATTTT. This gives the protein CASSLLPGADTQYF. The chain joins TRBV7-2 to TRBJ2-3, with D perhaps matching TRBD2 (6 bases). This CDR3 is 14 amino acids long. Germline CDR1 reads SGHTA; CDR2 reads FQGNSA. V was trimmed by 2 bases and J by 6 bases, leaving 12 bases between them.

The rearrangement joins TRBV20-1 to TRBJ2-1; no clear D. V dropped 5 bases and J dropped 3 bases, with 11 bases sitting between them. Germline V CDR1 and CDR2: DFQATT, SNEGSKA (reference sequence). This CDR3 spans 13 amino acids. The CDR3 protein is CSAYGPNYNEQFF. The CDR3 DNA is TGCAGTGCTTACGGCCCGAACTACAATGAGCAGTTCTTC.

The V call is TRBV18, the J call TRBJ1-1, with D uncertain. Germline CDR1 KGHSH, CDR2 LQKENI. The CDR3 runs 14 residues. Deletions cut 0 bases from V and 0 bases from J, with 5 bases between. The CDR3 region is CASSPPTLNTEAFF. CDR3 coding DNA: TGTGCCAGCTCACCACCGACGTTGAACACTGAAGCTTTCTTT.

This clonotype was picked up many times. The chain has TRBV20-1 and TRBJ2-5, with D unresolved. This CDR3 has 12 amino acids. Trimming cost V 6 bases and J 5 bases, with 13 bases left between them. Germline V gives CDR1 DFQATT, CDR2 SNEGSKA (reference sequence). This CDR3 reads CSAPWLGETQYF. CDR3 nucleotides: TGCAGTGCGCCCTGGCTCGGGGAGACCCAGTACTTC.

On this clonotype: A much larger clone lies one base from this, so it may be a read error. In DNA form, the CDR3 reads TGTGCCAGCAGCTTAGACAGGAAAGAGACCCAGTACTTC. The encoded protein is CASSLDRKETQYF. The J gene is TRBJ2-5, the V gene TRBV7-2; tentative D call: TRBD1 (5 bases). The CDR3 runs to 13 residues. V lost 1 base and J 3 bases, leaving 6 bases between the germline ends. Germline V CDR1 and CDR2: SGHTA, FQGNSA.

This clonotype has a count of ten or more. The chain recombines TRBV6-4 with TRBJ1-5, with 7 bases that match TRBD1. Germline CDR1 reads MRHNA; CDR2 reads SNTAGT. The CDR3 extends over 18 amino acids. The J segment lost 0 bases and the V segment lost 2 bases, leaving 10 bases of the junction unmatched. Here the CDR3 reads CASSDATGTENSNQPQHF. The CDR3 nucleotides read TGTGCCAGCAGTGACGCAACCGGGACAGAAAATAGCAATCAGCCCCAGCATTTT.

The chain combines TRBV5-1 with TRBJ1-1; D perhaps matches TRBD1 (5 bases). The CDR3 contains 14 residues. With 1 base removed from V and 2 bases from J, the gap between germline ends came to 9 bases. Germline assignment: CDR1 SGHRS and CDR2 YFSETQ. This CDR3 reads CASSLTGSNTEAFF. The CDR3 region has the DNA TGCGCCAGCAGCTTGACAGGTTCTAACACTGAAGCTTTCTTT.